The 3 T cell receptor beta chains below come from one sample, sequenced in a study of cytomegalovirus exposure and HLA in healthy donors. The primer mix had 60 Vbeta and 13 Jbeta primers. Clones were sequenced by immunoSEQ multiplex PCR, and TCRdb holds only the in-frame ones, with some missing. The sample holds roughly 100,000 clones, 77% seen once. The sequenced material came from PBMCs. The receptors originated from a woman aged 40 to 50 in good health and CMV-seropositive.

The CDR3, as DNA: TGTGCCACCACAGGGCCTGGAGATTCACCCCTCCACTTT. Translating gives CATTGPGDSPLHF. The chain recombines TRBV19 with TRBJ1-6; weak D call: TRBD1 (6 bases). Germline assignment: CDR1 LNHDA and CDR2 SQIVND (reference sequence). CDR3 length: 13 residues. The V end was cut by 10 bases, the J end by 8 bases, with 15 bases between.

Note on this clone: In the same sample, other DNA sequences code for this CDR3. The chain combines TRBV10-3 with TRBJ1-1; 9 positions agree with TRBD1. The CDR3 loop spans 14 amino acids. After removal of 7 bases from V and 8 bases from J, the junction contained 11 bases not matched to a gene. CDR1 is ENHRY and CDR2 is SYGVKD in the germline V gene. The CDR3 spells CAINRDRVSAEAFF. As DNA, the CDR3 is TGTGCCATCAACCGGGACAGGGTATCCGCCGAAGCTTTCTTT.

This sequence joins TRBV7-6 and TRBJ1-6; no clear D gene. Germline values: CDR1 SGHVS, CDR2 FNYEAQ. This CDR3 spans 15 amino acids. Trimming stripped 2 bases from V and 9 bases from J, with 14 bases between. CDR3 protein: CASSLFSGSGSPLHF. The CDR3 coding sequence is TGTGCCAGCAGCTTATTCTCGGGGAGCGGTTCACCCCTCCACTTT.